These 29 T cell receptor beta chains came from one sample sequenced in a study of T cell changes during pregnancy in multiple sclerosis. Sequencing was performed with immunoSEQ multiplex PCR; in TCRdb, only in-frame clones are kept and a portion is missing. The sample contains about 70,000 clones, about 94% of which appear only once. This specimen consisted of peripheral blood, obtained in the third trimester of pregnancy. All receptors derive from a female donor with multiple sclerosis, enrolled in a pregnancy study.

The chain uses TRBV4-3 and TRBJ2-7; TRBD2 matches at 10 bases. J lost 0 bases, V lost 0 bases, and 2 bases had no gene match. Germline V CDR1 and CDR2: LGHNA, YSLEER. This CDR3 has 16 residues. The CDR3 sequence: CASSQEAGGSSYEQYF. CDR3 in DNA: TGCGCCAGCAGCCAAGAAGCGGGGGGGAGCTCCTACGAGCAGTACTTC.

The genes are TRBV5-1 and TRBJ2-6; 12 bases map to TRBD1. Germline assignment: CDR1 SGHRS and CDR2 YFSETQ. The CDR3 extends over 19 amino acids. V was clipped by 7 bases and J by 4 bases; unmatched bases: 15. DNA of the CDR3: TGCGCCAGCCGTAAACAACCGGGACAGGGGGCTTGGGGGGCCAACGTCCTGACTTTC. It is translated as CASRKQPGQGAWGANVLTF.

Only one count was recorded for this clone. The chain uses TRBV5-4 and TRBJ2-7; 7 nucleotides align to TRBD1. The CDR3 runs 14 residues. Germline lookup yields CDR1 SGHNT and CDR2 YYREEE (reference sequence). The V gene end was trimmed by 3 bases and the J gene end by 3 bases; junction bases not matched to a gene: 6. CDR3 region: CASSSKGAVYEQYF. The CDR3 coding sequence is TGTGCCAGCAGCTCTAAGGGGGCCGTCTACGAGCAGTACTTC.

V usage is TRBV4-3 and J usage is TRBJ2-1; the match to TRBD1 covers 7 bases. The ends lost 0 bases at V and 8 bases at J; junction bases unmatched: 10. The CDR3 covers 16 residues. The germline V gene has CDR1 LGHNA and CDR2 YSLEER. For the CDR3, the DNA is TGCGCCAGCAGCCAAGACCCCCGGCAGGGGGTTTATGAGCAGTTCTTC. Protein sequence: CASSQDPRQGVYEQFF.

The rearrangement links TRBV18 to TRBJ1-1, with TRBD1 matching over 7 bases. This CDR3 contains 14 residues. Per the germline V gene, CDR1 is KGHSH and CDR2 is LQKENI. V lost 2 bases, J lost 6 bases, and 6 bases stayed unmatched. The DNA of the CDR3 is TGTGCCAGCTCACCATTAAACAGGGGTGCTGAAGCTTTCTTT. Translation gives CASSPLNRGAEAFF.

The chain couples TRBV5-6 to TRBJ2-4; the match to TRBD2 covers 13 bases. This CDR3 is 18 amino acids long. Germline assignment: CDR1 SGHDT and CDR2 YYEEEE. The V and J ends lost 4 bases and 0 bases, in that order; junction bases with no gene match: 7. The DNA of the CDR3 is TGTGCCAGCAGCCTGGGACTAGCGGGGAATATAGCCAAAAACATTCAGTACTTC. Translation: CASSLGLAGNIAKNIQYF. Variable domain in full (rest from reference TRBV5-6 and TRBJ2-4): DAGVTQSPTHLIKTRGQQVTLRCSPKSGHDTVSWYQQALGQGPQFIFQYYEEEERQRGNFPDRFSGHQFPNYSSELNVNALLLGDSALYLCASSLGLAGNIAKNIQYFGAGTRLSVL.

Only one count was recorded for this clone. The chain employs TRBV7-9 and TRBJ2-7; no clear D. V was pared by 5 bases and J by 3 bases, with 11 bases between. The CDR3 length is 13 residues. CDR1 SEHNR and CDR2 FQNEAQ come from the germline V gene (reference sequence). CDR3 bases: TGTGCCAGCAGCCCTCCCAGCGTCTACGAGCAGTACTTC. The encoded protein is CASSPPSVYEQYF. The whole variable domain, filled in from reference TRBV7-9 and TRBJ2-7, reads DTGVSQNPRHKITKRGQNVTFRCDPISEHNRLYWYRQTLGQGPEFLTYFQNEAQLEKSRLLSDRFSAERPKGSFSTLEIQRTEQGDSAMYLCASSPPSVYEQYFGPGTRLTVT.

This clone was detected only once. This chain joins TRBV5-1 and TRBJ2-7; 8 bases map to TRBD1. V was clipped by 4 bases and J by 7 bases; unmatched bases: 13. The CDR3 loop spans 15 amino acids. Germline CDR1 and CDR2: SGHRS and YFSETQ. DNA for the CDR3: TGCGCCAGCAGCAGGACAGGGATGATTGAGAGGGAGCAGTACTTC. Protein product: CASSRTGMIEREQYF. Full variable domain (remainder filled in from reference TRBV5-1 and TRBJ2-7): KAGVTQTPRYLIKTRGQQVTLSCSPISGHRSVSWYQQTPGQGLQFLFEYFSETQRNKGNFPGRFSGRQFSNSRSEMNVSTLELGDSALYLCASSRTGMIEREQYFGPGTRLTVT.

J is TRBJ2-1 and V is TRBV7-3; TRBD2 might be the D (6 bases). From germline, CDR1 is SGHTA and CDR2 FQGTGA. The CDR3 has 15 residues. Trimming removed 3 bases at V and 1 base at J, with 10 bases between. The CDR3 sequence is CASSFGRGSYNEQFF. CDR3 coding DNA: TGTGCCAGCAGCTTCGGTCGGGGGTCCTACAATGAGCAGTTCTTC.

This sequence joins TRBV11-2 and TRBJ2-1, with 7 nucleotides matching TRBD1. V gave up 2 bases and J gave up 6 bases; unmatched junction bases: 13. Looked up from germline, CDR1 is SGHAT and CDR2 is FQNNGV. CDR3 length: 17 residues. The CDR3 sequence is CASSLSHPGGYGNEQFF. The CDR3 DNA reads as TGTGCCAGCAGCTTAAGTCATCCAGGGGGATATGGCAATGAGCAGTTCTTC.

CDR3 sequence: CASSLSGEQFF. CDR3 in DNA: TGTGCCAGCAGCTTATCGGGTGAGCAGTTCTTC. V and J are TRBV7-9 and TRBJ2-1; D not resolved. The germline gives CDR1 SEHNR, CDR2 FQNEAQ (reference sequence). This CDR3 contains 11 residues. Trimming took 2 bases from V and 9 from J, leaving 5 bases between them.

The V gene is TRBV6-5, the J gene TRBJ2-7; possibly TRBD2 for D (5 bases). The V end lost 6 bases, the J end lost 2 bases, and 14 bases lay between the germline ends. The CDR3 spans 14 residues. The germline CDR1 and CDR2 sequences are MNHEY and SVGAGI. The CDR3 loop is CASRRTGQAYEQYF. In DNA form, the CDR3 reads TGTGCCAGCAGGCGGACTGGTCAAGCCTACGAGCAGTACTTC.

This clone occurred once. CDR3 DNA: TGTGCCAGCAGCATCCGGGACAGCTCCTACAATGAGCAGTTCTTC. This gives the protein CASSIRDSSYNEQFF. The chain combines TRBV9 with TRBJ2-1; TRBD1 matches 7 bases. CDR1 SGDLS and CDR2 YYNGEE come from the germline V gene. The J segment lost 0 bases and the V segment lost 4 bases, leaving 4 bases of the junction unmatched. This CDR3 has 15 amino acids.

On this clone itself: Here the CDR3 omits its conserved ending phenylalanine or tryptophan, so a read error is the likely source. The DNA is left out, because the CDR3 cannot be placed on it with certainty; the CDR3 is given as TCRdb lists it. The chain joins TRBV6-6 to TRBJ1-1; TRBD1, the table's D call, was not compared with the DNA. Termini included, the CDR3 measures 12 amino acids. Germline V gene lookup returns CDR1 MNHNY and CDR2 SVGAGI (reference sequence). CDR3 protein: CASSYPGQGADI.

Written as DNA, the CDR3 is TGCGCCAGCAGCCCCCGAGGACCCGGGGAGCAAGAGACCCAGTACTTC. This encodes CASSPRGPGEQETQYF. V gene TRBV4-3 combines with J gene TRBJ2-5; D is perhaps TRBD2 (5 bases). Trimming cost V 4 bases and J 2 bases, with 17 bases left between them. This CDR3 has 16 amino acids. Germline V CDR1 and CDR2: LGHNA, YSLEER.

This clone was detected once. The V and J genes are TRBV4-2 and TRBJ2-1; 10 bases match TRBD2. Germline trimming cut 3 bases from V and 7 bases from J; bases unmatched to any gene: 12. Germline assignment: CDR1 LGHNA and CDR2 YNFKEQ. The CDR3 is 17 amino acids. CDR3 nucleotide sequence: TGTGCCAGCAGCCAGTCCCGCCTGAGCGGGGGGGCGAATGAGCAGTTCTTC. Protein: CASSQSRLSGGANEQFF.

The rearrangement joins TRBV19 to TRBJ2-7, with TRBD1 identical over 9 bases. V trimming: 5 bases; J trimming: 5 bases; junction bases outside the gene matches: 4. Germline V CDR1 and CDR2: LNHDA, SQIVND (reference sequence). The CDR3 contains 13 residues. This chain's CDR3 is CASSWGQGDEQYF. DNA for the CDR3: TGTGCCAGTAGTTGGGGACAGGGTGACGAGCAGTACTTC.

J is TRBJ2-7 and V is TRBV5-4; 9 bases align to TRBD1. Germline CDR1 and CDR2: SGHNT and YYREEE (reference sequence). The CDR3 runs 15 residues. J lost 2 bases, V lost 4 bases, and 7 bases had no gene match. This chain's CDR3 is CASSVGQGRTYEQYF. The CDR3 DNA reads TGTGCCAGCAGCGTCGGACAGGGGCGGACCTACGAGCAGTACTTC.

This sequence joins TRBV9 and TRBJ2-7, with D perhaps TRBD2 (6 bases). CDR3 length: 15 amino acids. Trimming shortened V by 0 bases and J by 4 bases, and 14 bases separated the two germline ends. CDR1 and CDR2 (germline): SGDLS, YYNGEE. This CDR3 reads CASSVGSGGFYEQYF. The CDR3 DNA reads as TGTGCCAGCAGCGTAGGTTCCGGGGGTTTTTACGAGCAGTACTTC.

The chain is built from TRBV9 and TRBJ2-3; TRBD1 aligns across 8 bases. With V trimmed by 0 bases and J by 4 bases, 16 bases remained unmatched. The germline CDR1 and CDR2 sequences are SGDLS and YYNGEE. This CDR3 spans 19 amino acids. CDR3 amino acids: CASSVADGRGLGLADTQYF. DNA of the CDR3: TGTGCCAGCAGCGTAGCTGATGGCAGGGGGCTAGGATTAGCAGATACGCAGTATTTT. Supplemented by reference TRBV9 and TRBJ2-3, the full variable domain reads DSGVTQTPKHLITATGQRVTLRCSPRSGDLSVYWYQQSLDQGLQFLIQYYNGEERAKGNILERFSAQQFPDLHSELNLSSLELGDSALYFCASSVADGRGLGLADTQYFGPGTRLTVL.

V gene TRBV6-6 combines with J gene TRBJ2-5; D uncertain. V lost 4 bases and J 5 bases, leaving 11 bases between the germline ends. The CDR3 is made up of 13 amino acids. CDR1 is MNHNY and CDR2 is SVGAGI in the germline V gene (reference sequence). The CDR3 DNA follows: TGTGCCAGCAGTTTCTCGCCCGGGGAGACCCAGTACTTC. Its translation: CASSFSPGETQYF.

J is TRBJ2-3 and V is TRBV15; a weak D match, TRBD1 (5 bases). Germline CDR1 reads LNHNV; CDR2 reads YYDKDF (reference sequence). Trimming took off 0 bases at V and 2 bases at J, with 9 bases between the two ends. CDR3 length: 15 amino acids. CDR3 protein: CATSRDGADTDTQYF. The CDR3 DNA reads TGTGCCACCAGCAGAGATGGGGCAGACACAGATACGCAGTATTTT.

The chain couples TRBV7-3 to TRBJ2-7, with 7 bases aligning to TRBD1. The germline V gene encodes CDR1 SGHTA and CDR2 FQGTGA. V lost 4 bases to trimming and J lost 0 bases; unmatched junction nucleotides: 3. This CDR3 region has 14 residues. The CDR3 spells CASSSQGPSYEQYF. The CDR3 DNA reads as TGTGCCAGCAGCTCACAGGGGCCCTCCTACGAGCAGTACTTC. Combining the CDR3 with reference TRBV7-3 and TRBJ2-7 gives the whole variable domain GAGVSQTPSNKVTEKGKYVELRCDPISGHTALYWYRQSLGQGPEFLIYFQGTGAADDSGLPNDRFFAVRPEGSVSTLKIQRTERGDSAVYLCASSSQGPSYEQYFGPGTRLTVT.

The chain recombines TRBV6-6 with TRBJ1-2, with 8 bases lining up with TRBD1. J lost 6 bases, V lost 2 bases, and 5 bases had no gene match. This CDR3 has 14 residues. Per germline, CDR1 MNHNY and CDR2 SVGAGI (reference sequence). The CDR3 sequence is CASSYPGQENGYTF. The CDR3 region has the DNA TGTGCCAGCAGTTACCCGGGACAGGAGAATGGCTACACCTTC.

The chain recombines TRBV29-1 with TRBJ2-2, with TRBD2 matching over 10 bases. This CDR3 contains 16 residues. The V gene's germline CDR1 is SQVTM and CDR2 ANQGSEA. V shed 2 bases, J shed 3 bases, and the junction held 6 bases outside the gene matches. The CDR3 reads CSVESSGGWDTGELFF. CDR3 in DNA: TGCAGCGTTGAAAGTAGCGGGGGGTGGGACACCGGGGAGCTGTTTTTT.

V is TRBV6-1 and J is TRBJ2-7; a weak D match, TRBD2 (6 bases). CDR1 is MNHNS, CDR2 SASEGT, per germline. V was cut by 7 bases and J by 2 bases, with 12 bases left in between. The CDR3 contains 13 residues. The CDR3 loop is CASKGSGTYEQYF. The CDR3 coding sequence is TGTGCCAGCAAGGGTAGCGGCACCTACGAGCAGTACTTC.

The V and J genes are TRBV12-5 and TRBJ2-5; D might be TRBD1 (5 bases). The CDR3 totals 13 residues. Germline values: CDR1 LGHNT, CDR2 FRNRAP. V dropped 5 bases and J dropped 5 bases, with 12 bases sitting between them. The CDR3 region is CASGTTVRETQYF. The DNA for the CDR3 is TGTGCTAGTGGTACGACAGTCCGGGAGACCCAGTACTTC.

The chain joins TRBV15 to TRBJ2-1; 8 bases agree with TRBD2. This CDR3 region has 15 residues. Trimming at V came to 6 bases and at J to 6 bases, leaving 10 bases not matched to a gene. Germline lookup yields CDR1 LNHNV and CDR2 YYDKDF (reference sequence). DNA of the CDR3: TGTGCCACCAGTTTGAGCGGGGGCCAAACCAATGAGCAGTTCTTC. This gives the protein CATSLSGGQTNEQFF.

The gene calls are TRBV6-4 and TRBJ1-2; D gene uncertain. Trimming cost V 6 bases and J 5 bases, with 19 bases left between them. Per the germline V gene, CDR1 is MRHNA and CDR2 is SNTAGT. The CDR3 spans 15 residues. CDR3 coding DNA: TGTGCCAGCAGCCCCCGAGGCGGGCTAGGGTATGGCTACACCTTC. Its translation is CASSPRGGLGYGYTF.